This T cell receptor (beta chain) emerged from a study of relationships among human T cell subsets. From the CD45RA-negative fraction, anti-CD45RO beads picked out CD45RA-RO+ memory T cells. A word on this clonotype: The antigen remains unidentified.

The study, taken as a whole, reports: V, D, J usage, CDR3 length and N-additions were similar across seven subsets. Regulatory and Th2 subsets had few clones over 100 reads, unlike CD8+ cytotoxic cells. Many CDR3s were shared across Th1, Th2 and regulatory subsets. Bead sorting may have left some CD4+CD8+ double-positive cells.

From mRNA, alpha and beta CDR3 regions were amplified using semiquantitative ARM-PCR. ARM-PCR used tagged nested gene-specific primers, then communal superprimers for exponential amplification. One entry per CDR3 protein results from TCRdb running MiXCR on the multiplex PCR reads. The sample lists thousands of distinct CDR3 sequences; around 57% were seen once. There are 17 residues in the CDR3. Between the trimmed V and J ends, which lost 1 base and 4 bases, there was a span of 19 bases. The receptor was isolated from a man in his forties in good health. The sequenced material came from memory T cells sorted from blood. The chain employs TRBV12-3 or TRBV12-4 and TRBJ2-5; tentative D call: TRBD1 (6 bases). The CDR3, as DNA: TGTGCCAGCAGTTTAGGGGGAATCGGACAGCGAACAGAGACCCAGTACTTC. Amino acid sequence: CASSLGGIGQRTETQYF.